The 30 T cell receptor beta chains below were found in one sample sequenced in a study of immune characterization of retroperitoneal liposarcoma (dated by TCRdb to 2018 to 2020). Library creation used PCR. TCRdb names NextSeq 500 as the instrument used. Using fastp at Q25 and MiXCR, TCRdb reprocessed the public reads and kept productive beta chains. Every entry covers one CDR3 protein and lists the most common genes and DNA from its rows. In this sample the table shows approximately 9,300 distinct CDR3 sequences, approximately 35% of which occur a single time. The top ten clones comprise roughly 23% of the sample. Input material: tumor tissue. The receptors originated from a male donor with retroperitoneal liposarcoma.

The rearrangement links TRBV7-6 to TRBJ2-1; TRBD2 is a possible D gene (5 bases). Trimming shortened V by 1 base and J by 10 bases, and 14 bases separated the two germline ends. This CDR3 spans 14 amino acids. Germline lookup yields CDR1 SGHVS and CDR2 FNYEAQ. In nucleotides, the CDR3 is TGTGCCAGCAGCTTAGAGGTACGGGGATACGAGCAGTTCTTC. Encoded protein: CASSLEVRGYEQFF. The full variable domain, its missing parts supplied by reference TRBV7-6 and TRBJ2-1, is GAGVSQSPRYKVTKRGQDVALRCDPISGHVSLYWYRQALGQGPEFLTYFNYEAQQDKSGLPNDRFSAERPEGSISTLTIQRTEQRDSAMYRCASSLEVRGYEQFFGPGTRLTVL.

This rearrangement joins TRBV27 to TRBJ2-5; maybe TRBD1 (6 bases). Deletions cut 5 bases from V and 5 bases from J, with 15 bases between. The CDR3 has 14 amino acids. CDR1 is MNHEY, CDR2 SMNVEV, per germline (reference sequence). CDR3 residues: CASSPRGQRETQYF. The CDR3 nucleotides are TGTGCCAGCAGTCCCCGAGGACAGCGGGAGACCCAGTACTTC.

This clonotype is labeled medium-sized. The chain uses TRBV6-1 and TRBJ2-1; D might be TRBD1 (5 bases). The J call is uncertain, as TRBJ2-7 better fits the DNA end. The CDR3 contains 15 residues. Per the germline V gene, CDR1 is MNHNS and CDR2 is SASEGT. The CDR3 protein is CASSALEGVPYEQYF. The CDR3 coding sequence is TGTGCCAGCAGTGCCTTAGAAGGGGTCCCCTACGAGCAGTACTTC.

The CDR3 loop is CASSPTLAGEGCEQYF. The CDR3 coding sequence is TGTGCCAGCAGCCCCACACTAGCGGGAGAAGGTTGTGAGCAGTACTTC. The rearrangement joins TRBV6-1 to TRBJ2-3; 11 positions agree with TRBD2. The DNA matches TRBJ2-7 better at its end, which makes the J call doubtful. The CDR3 extends over 16 amino acids. Germline CDR1 and CDR2: MNHNS and SASEGT.

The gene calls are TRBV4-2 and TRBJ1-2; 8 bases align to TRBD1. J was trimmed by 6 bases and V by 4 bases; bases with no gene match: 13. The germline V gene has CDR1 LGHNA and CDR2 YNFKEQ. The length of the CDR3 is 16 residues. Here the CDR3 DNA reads TGTGCCAGCAGCCCAAGATACCCGGACAGGGCAAATGGCTACACCTTC. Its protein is CASSPRYPDRANGYTF.

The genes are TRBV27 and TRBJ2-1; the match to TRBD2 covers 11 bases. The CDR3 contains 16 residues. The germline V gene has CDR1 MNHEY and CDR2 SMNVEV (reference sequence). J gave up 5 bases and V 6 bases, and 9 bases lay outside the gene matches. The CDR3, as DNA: TGTGCCAGCAGCCGCCCGGGACTAGCGGAAAACAATGAGCAGTTCTTC. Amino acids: CASSRPGLAENNEQFF.

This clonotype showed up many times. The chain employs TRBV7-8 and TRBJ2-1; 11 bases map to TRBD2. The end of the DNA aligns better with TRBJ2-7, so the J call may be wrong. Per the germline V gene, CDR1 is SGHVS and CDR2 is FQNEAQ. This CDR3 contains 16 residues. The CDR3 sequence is CASSLAASGGIYEQYF. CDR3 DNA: TGTGCCAGCAGCTTAGCGGCTAGCGGGGGGATCTACGAGCAGTACTTC.

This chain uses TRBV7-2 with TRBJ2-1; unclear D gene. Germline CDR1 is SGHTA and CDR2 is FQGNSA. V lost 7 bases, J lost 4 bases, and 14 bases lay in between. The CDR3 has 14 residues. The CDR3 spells CASTPWADYNEQFF. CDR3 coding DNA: TGTGCCAGCACCCCTTGGGCAGATTACAATGAGCAGTTCTTC.

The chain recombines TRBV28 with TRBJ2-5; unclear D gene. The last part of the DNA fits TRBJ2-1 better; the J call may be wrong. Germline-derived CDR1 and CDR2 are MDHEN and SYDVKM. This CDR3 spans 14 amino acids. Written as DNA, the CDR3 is TGTGCCAGCAGTTTCGGCGGTCCTCAGGCCGAGCAGTTCTTC. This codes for CASSFGGPQAEQFF.

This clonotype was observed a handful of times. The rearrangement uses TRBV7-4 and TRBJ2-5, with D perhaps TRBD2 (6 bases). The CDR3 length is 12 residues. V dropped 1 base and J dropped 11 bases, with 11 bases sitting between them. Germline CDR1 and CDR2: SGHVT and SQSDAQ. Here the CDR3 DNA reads TGTGCCAGCAGCTTAGGGAGGGGTGAGCAGTACTTC. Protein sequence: CASSLGRGEQYF.

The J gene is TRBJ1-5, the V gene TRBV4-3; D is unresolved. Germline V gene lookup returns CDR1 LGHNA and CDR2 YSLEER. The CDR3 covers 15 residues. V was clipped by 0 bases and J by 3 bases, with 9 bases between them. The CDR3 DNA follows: TGCGCCAGCAGCCAAGATATCGGGCCCAATCAGCCCCAGCATTTT. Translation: CASSQDIGPNQPQHF.

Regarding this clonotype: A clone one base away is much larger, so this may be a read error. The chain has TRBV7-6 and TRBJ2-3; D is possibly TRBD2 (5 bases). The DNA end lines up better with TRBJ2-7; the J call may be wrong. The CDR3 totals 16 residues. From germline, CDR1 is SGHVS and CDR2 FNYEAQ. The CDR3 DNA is TGTGCCAGCAGCTTGACCTCTGGGAATACGGGGAATGAGCAGTACTTC. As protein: CASSLTSGNTGNEQYF.

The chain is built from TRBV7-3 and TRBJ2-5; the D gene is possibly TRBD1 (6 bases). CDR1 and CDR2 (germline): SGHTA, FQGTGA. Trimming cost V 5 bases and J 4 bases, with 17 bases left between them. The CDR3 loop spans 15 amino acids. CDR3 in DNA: TGTGCCAGCAGCCCTGGCCCAGGGGATCCAGAGACCCAGTACTTC. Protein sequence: CASSPGPGDPETQYF.

CDR3 sequence reads: CASSFWCSEETQFF. The CDR3 nucleotides are TGTGCCAGCAGTTTTTGGTGTAGTGAAGAGACCCAGTTCTTC. The chain employs TRBV12-3 or TRBV12-4 and TRBJ2-3; no clear D gene. The end of the DNA is better explained by TRBJ2-1, so the J call may be wrong. The CDR3 runs 14 residues.

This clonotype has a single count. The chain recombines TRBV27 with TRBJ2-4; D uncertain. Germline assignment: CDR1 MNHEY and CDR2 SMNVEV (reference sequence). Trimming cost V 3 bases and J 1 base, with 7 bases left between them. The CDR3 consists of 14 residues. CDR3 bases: TGTGCCAGCAGTTTTTCTGGGGCCAAAAACATTCAGTACTTC. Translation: CASSFSGAKNIQYF.

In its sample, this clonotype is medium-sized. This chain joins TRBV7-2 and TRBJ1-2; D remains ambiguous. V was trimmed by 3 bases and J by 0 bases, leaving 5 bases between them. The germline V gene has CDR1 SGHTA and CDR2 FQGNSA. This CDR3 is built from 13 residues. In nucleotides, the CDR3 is TGTGCCAGCAGCTTGACCTCTAACTATGGCTACACCTTC. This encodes CASSLTSNYGYTF.

The chain's CDR3 is CASSPEEGDTQYF. CDR3 DNA: TGTGCCAGTAGCCCCGAGGAGGGAGATACGCAGTATTTT. This chain connects TRBV19 to TRBJ2-3, with D possibly TRBD2 on 6 matching bases. V was trimmed by 6 bases and J by 5 bases, leaving 12 bases between them. This CDR3 contains 13 residues. The germline V gene has CDR1 LNHDA and CDR2 SQIVND (reference sequence).

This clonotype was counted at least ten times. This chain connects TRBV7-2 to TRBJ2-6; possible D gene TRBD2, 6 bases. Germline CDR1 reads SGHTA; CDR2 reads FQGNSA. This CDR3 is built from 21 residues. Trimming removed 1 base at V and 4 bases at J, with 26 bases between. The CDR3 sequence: CASSLGQLVAGRTGGANVLTF. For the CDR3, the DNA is TGTGCCAGCAGCTTAGGCCAACTGGTGGCGGGACGGACGGGGGGGGCCAACGTCCTGACTTTC.

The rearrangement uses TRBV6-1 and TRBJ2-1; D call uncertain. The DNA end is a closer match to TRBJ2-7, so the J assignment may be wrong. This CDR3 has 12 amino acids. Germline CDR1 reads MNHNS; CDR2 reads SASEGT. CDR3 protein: CASTRTAYEQYF. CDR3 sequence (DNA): TGTGCCAGCACCCGGACCGCCTACGAGCAGTACTTC.

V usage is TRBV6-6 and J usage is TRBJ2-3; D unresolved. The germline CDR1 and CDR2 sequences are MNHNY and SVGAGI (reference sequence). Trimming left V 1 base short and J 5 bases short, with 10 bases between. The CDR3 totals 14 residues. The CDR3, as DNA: TGTGCCAGCAGTTACTTGTGGTCGGTAGATACGCAGTATTTT. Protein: CASSYLWSVDTQYF.

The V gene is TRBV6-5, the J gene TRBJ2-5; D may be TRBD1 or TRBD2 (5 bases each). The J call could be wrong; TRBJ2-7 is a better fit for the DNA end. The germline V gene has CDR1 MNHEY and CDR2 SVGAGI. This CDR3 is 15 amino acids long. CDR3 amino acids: CASRKGPQLNDEQYF. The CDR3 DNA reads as TGTGCCAGCAGAAAGGGACCACAACTAAACGACGAGCAGTACTTC.

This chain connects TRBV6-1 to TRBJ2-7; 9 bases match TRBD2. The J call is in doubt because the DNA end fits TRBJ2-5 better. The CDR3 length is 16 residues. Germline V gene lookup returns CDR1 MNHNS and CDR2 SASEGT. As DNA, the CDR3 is TGTGCCAGCAGTGAAGCGCTAGCGGGGCCCCAAGAGACCCAGTACTTC. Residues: CASSEALAGPQETQYF.

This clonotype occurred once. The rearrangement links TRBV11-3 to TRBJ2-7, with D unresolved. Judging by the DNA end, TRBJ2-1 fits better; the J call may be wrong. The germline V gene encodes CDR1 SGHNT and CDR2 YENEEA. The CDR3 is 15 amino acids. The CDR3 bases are TGTGCCAGCAGCCCTCGTTTAGCCGGTTACAATGAGCAGTTCTTC. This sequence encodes CASSPRLAGYNEQFF.

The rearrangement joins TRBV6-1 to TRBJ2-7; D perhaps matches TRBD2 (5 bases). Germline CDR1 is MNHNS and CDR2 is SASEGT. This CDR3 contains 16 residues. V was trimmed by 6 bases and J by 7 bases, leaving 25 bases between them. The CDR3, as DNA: TGTGCCAGCAGCTCCCTCGGGATAGAGACCTACAATGAGCAGTACTTC. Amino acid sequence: CASSSLGIETYNEQYF.

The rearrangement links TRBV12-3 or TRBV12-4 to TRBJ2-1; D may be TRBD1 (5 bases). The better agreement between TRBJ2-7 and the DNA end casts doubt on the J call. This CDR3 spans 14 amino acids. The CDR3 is CASSLWGPDNEQYF. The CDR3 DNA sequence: TGTGCCAGCAGTTTATGGGGCCCGGACAATGAGCAGTACTTC.

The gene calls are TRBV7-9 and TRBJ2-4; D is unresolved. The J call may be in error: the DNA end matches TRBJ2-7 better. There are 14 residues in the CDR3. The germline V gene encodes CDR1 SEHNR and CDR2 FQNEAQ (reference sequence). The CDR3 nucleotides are TGTGCCAGCAGCTTAGCGTCCGGGTTGGACGAGCAGTACTTC. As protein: CASSLASGLDEQYF.

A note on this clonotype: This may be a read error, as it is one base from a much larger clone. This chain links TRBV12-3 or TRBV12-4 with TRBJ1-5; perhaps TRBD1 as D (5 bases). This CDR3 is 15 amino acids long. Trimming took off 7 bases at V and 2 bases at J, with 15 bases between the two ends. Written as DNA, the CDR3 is TGTGCCAGCAACCCGTCCGGGGACGGCAATCAGCCCCAGCATTTT. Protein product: CASNPSGDGNQPQHF.

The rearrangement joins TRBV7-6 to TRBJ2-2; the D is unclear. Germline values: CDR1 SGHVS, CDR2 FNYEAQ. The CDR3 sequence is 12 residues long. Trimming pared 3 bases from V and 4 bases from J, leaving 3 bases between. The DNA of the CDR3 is TGTGCCAGCAGCTTCCCCACCGGGGAGCTGTTTTTT. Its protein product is CASSFPTGELFF.

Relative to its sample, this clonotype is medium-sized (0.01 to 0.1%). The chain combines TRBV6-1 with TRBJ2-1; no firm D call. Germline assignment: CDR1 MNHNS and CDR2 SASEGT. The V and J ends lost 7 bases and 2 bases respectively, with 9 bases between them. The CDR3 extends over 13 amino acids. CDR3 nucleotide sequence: TGTGCCAGCAAGGGTCGAACCTACAATGAGCAGTTCTTC. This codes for CASKGRTYNEQFF.

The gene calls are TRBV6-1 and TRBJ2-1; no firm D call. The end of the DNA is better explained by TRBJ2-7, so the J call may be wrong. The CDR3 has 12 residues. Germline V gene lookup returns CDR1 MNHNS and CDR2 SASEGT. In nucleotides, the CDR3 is TGTGCCAGCAGTGAAGCAGACTACGAGCAGTACTTC. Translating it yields CASSEADYEQYF.